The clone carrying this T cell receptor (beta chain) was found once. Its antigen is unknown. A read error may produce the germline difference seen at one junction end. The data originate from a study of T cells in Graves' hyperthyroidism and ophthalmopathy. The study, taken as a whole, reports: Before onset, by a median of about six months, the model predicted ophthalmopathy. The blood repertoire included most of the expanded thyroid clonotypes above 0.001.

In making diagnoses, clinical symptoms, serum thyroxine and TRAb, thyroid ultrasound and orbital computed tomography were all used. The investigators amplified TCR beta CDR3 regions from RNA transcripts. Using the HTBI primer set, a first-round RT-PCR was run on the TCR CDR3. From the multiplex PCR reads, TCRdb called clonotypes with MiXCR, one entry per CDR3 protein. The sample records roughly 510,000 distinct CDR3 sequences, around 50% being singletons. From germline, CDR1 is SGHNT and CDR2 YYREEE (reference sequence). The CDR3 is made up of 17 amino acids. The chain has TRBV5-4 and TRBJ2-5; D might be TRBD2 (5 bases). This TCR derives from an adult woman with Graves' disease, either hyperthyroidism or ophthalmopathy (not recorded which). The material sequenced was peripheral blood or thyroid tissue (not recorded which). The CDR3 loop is CATNRFGTGELAESQYF. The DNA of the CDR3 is TGTGCCACTAACCGATTTGGCACCGGGGAGCTAGCCGAGAGCCAGTACTTC.